The 20 T cell receptor beta chains in this list originate from one sample, sequenced in a study of shared clonotypes between healthy human individuals. Terminally differentiated effector memory CD45RA+ cells were left out of the naive CD8 fraction, which was CD45RO-negative and positively selected for CCR7. Clones were sequenced by immunoSEQ multiplex PCR, and TCRdb holds only the in-frame ones, with some missing. Of around 580,000 clones listed, more than 95% are singletons. The sample was naive CD8+ T cells sorted from blood. The receptors originated from a man younger than 45 in good health.

This chain joins TRBV10-2 and TRBJ2-3; 12 bases are a match to TRBD2. The CDR3 has 15 residues. The J segment lost 4 bases and the V segment lost 4 bases, leaving 3 bases of the junction unmatched. Germline loops: CDR1 WSHSY, CDR2 SAAADI. CDR3 loop: CASSGLAGDSDTQYF. The CDR3 DNA follows: TGCGCCAGCAGTGGACTAGCGGGAGACTCAGATACGCAGTATTTT.

The rearrangement uses TRBV19 and TRBJ2-7; D unclear. The germline V gene has CDR1 LNHDA and CDR2 SQIVND (reference sequence). The CDR3 is made up of 13 amino acids. Trimming cost V 6 bases and J 3 bases, with 12 bases left between them. The CDR3 is CASSWTANYEQYF. The DNA of the CDR3 is TGTGCCAGTAGCTGGACGGCAAACTACGAGCAGTACTTC. Combining the CDR3 with reference TRBV19 and TRBJ2-7 gives the whole variable domain DGGITQSPKYLFRKEGQNVTLSCEQNLNHDAMYWYRQDPGQGLRLIYYSQIVNDFQKGDIAEGYSVSREKKESFPLTVTSAQKNPTAFYLCASSWTANYEQYFGPGTRLTVT.

The chain combines TRBV28 with TRBJ2-7, with D unresolved. Deletions cut 6 bases from V and 0 bases from J, with 15 bases between. The V gene's germline CDR1 is MDHEN and CDR2 SYDVKM. The CDR3 has 15 amino acids. CDR3 sequence (DNA): TGTGCCAGCAGAGAAGAGGCCTTCCCCTCCTACGAGCAGTACTTC. Its translation is CASREEAFPSYEQYF.

This chain links TRBV2 with TRBJ2-1; 12 bases fit TRBD2. CDR1 SNHLY and CDR2 FYNNEI come from the germline V gene. The CDR3 is 16 amino acids. The ends lost 6 bases at V and 8 bases at J; junction bases unmatched: 11. In nucleotides, the CDR3 is TGTGCCAGCAGCCCTAGACTAGCGGGAGCCGGGGATGAGCAGTTCTTC. Its translation: CASSPRLAGAGDEQFF.

The V and J genes are TRBV5-1 and TRBJ1-1; D gene ambiguous. Trimming left V 7 bases short and J 0 bases short, with 7 bases between. CDR1 and CDR2 (germline): SGHRS, YFSETQ. The CDR3 is 12 residues long. The chain's CDR3 is CASGRMNTEAFF. CDR3 coding DNA: TGCGCCAGCGGGCGGATGAACACTGAAGCTTTCTTT.

This chain uses TRBV7-6 with TRBJ2-7; 9 bases align to TRBD1. V was pared by 5 bases and J by 4 bases, with 9 bases of the junction left unmatched. The CDR3 totals 15 residues. CDR1 and CDR2 (germline): SGHVS, FNYEAQ. This CDR3 reads CASSDRAGTGYEQYF. Here the CDR3 DNA reads TGTGCCAGCAGCGACAGAGCCGGGACAGGGTACGAGCAGTACTTC.

The chain carries TRBV9 and TRBJ1-1; TRBD1 might be the D (5 bases). This CDR3 contains 14 residues. V was cut by 4 bases and J by 4 bases, with 14 bases left in between. In germline, CDR1 is SGDLS, CDR2 YYNGEE. The CDR3 DNA reads as TGTGCCAGCAGCCCCGTAGACAGCGGCACTGAAGCTTTCTTT. Translating gives CASSPVDSGTEAFF.

This chain uses TRBV27 with TRBJ2-7, with 8 bases fitting TRBD2. Germline values: CDR1 MNHEY, CDR2 SMNVEV (reference sequence). This CDR3 is built from 14 residues. V shed 6 bases, J shed 4 bases, and the junction held 8 bases outside the gene matches. CDR3 nucleotide sequence: TGTGCCAGCAGGGTTAGCGGGATGCCTTACGAGCAGTACTTC. As protein: CASRVSGMPYEQYF.

The V call is TRBV10-1, the J call TRBJ1-2, with 7 bases that match TRBD1. Germline V lookup: CDR1 WNHNN, CDR2 SYGVQD (reference sequence). V gave up 6 bases and J gave up 8 bases; unmatched junction bases: 9. The CDR3 has 13 amino acids. CDR3: CASSAGQSYGYTF. The CDR3 DNA sequence: TGCGCCAGCAGCGCGGGACAGTCTTACGGCTACACCTTC.

The chain carries TRBV9 and TRBJ2-7; perhaps TRBD2 as D (6 bases). The CDR3 covers 16 residues. V shed 0 bases and J shed 2 bases, with 15 bases lying between them. The V gene's germline CDR1 is SGDLS and CDR2 YYNGEE. The CDR3 DNA is TGTGCCAGCAGCGTAGATCCTAGCGACCCCGCCTACGAGCAGTACTTC. Translated: CASSVDPSDPAYEQYF.

This chain links TRBV30 with TRBJ2-2; D is perhaps TRBD2 (6 bases). The CDR3 covers 14 residues. Trimming stripped 0 bases from V and 1 base from J, with 6 bases between. The V gene's germline CDR1 is GTSNPN and CDR2 SVGIG (reference sequence). The CDR3: CAWSVEGNTGELFF. The DNA for the CDR3 is TGTGCCTGGAGTGTGGAGGGGAACACCGGGGAGCTGTTTTTT.

V gene TRBV29-1 combines with J gene TRBJ2-7; TRBD1 matches 10 bases. CDR1 and CDR2 (germline): SQVTM, ANQGSEA. J gave up 2 bases and V 6 bases, and 4 bases lay outside the gene matches. The CDR3 consists of 13 residues. CDR3 amino acids: CSVKTGGTYEQYF. As DNA, the CDR3 is TGCAGCGTGAAGACAGGGGGCACCTACGAGCAGTACTTC.

This chain links TRBV5-1 with TRBJ1-1; weak D call: TRBD1 (5 bases). V lost 6 bases to trimming and J lost 8 bases, with 17 bases between them. This CDR3 has 13 residues. Germline CDR1 SGHRS, CDR2 YFSETQ. CDR3 in DNA: TGCGCCAGCACCCCGGACATCTACTCCGAAGCTTTCTTT. This sequence encodes CASTPDIYSEAFF.

The chain employs TRBV5-6 and TRBJ1-3; no definite D call. The CDR3 is made up of 13 amino acids. The germline CDR1 and CDR2 sequences are SGHDT and YYEEEE. Deletions cut 0 bases from V and 4 bases from J, with 5 bases between. The CDR3 loop is CASSLDNGNTIYF. The CDR3 nucleotides are TGTGCCAGCAGCTTGGATAACGGAAACACCATATATTTT. Combining the CDR3 with reference TRBV5-6 and TRBJ1-3 gives the whole variable domain DAGVTQSPTHLIKTRGQQVTLRCSPKSGHDTVSWYQQALGQGPQFIFQYYEEEERQRGNFPDRFSGHQFPNYSSELNVNALLLGDSALYLCASSLDNGNTIYFGEGSWLTVV.

The V gene is TRBV27, the J gene TRBJ2-7; D is possibly TRBD2 (8 bases). CDR3 size: 15 residues. The germline V and J ends were trimmed by 6 bases and 2 bases, with 17 bases remaining between them. Looked up from germline, CDR1 is MNHEY and CDR2 is SMNVEV (reference sequence). The CDR3 sequence is CASSPGGSGTYEQYF. The CDR3 DNA follows: TGTGCCAGCAGCCCAGGGGGTAGCGGGACCTACGAGCAGTACTTC.

This sequence joins TRBV7-3 and TRBJ1-1, with D unclear. V was trimmed by 5 bases and J by 5 bases, leaving 12 bases between them. Germline V gene data show CDR1 as SGHTA and CDR2 as FQGTGA. The CDR3 is made up of 13 amino acids. Here the CDR3 DNA reads TGTGCCAGCAGCCCAACCGTACGGACTGAAGCTTTCTTT. This sequence encodes CASSPTVRTEAFF.

The chain employs TRBV14 and TRBJ2-4; D uncertain. V gave up 0 bases and J gave up 6 bases, with 6 bases separating them. The CDR3 runs 13 residues. Germline values: CDR1 SGHDN, CDR2 FVKESK. The CDR3 sequence: CASSQENLNIQYF. The CDR3 DNA is TGTGCCAGCAGCCAAGAGAACCTAAACATTCAGTACTTC. Combining the CDR3 with reference TRBV14 and TRBJ2-4 gives the whole variable domain EAGVTQFPSHSVIEKGQTVTLRCDPISGHDNLYWYRRVMGKEIKFLLHFVKESKQDESGMPNNRFLAERTGGTYSTLKVQPAELEDSGVYFCASSQENLNIQYFGAGTRLSVL.

J is TRBJ2-7 and V is TRBV6-1, with a tentative D call TRBD2 (5 bases). The germline V and J ends were trimmed by 2 bases and 6 bases, with 17 bases remaining between them. The V gene's germline CDR1 is MNHNS and CDR2 SASEGT. The CDR3 totals 15 residues. CDR3 DNA: TGTGCCAGCAGTGAACAAGTCTCCGGGGAGCGCGAGCAGTACTTC. Translation: CASSEQVSGEREQYF.

Written as DNA, the CDR3 is TGTGCCAGCAGTCCCTCAAACGGATGGAGAAGAAAGCCCCAGCATTTT. Residues: CASSPSNGWRRKPQHF. The chain employs TRBV14 and TRBJ1-5, with D unclear. The length of the CDR3 is 16 residues. CDR1 is SGHDN, CDR2 FVKESK, per germline. V lost 6 bases and J lost 8, with 23 bases in between.

V and J are TRBV4-3 and TRBJ2-1, with TRBD1 as a possible D gene (5 bases). Germline V gene lookup returns CDR1 LGHNA and CDR2 YSLEER. V was clipped by 0 bases and J by 2 bases, with 20 bases between them. The CDR3 has 19 residues. CDR3 loop: CASSQDLGYEGAAYNEQFF. In DNA, the CDR3 is TGCGCCAGCAGCCAAGACCTGGGTTACGAAGGGGCGGCCTACAATGAGCAGTTCTTC.